This T cell receptor beta chain was captured in a study of molecular identifiers for immune sequencing clone quantification. Study at large: Five aliquots were made in replicates from the RNA of about 20,000 or 100,000 naive CD8 cells, and four were sequenced.

Germline assignment: CDR1 SGHDT and CDR2 YYEEEE. The CDR3 extends over 13 amino acids. Details on this clonotype: Since a much larger clone is just one base distant, this may be a read error.

TCRdb recomputed calls from the PCR reads with MiXCR, one row per CDR3 protein. This table has roughly 9,700 distinct CDR3 sequences, over 15% appearing once. Sorting was used to obtain naive CD8 T cells (CD8+CD4-CCR7+CD45RA+). What was sequenced was naive CD8+ T cells from blood, with Jurkat cell RNA spiked in. The sample's subset: FACS-sorted CD8+CD4-CCR7+CD45RA+ naive T cells. V and J are TRBV5-6 and TRBJ2-1; tentatively, D is TRBD1 (5 bases). This clonotype was sampled from a human donor in good health. Some libraries in this study had Jurkat cell RNA spiked in. Written as DNA, the CDR3 is TGTGCCAGCAGCTTGAGGGGAAACAATGAGCAGCTCTTC. It encodes CASSLRGNNEQLF.